This T cell receptor beta chain was recovered during a study of vaccination and CD4 T cells after COVID-19. Across the study: Diagnosis preceded the drawing of post-COVID samples by a median 101 days (range 35 to 161).

This clonotype was seen more than once but under ten times. Its antigen is not identified. Oncomine TCR Beta short-read sequencing was applied to DNA from cultured CD4+ T cells. From the PCR reads, TCRdb called clonotypes with MiXCR, one entry per CDR3 protein. The table lists about 23,000 distinct CDR3 sequences, about 67% of them singletons, with about a fifth in the top ten. V lost 3 bases and J lost 8; bases outside the gene matches: 8. Per the germline V gene, CDR1 is KGHDR and CDR2 is SFDVKD. CDR3 length: 15 residues. Study-wide results and caveats: Early post-infection timepoints were not included, and relatively few convalescent patients were studied.

Noted treatment: roughly 11-day PBMC culture with coronavirus spike peptide pools or control peptides (ViraFEST assay). ViraFEST stimulated the growth of antigen-specific T cells using peptide pools and subsequently profiled their TCRs by sequencing. The material was CD4+ T cells from blood, cultured in vitro, obtained after SARS-CoV-2 vaccination. The chain links TRBV24-1 to TRBJ1-2; 10 nucleotides agree with TRBD1. This clonotype was sampled from a human donor who received a COVID-19 vaccine. The CDR3 nucleotides are TGTGCCACCAGTGATCGGGACAGGGGCTATGGGGGCTACACCTTC. It translates to CATSDRDRGYGGYTF.